This TCR beta chain derives from a study of human T cells and chemical hapten exposure. At the level of the study: Recorded diagnoses among the mostly female patients were alopecia areata, totalis or universalis.

This clonotype has ten or more counts. What it binds is not known. This CDR3 is 15 amino acids long. Germline values: CDR1 LGHNA, CDR2 YSLEER. The V segment lost 6 bases and the J segment 1 base; nucleotides outside the gene matches: 5. Indicated time point: patch test 2, 6 weeks after DPC sensitization. The treatment here: therapeutic diphenylcyclopropenone sensitization with weekly scalp DPC. Ahead of each patch test application, blood was drawn. General study findings and limits: TCRs whose frequency exceeded 1 in 1000 remained the same following DPC sensitization.

TCRdb fed the RACE reads into MiXCR, producing one record per CDR3 protein. The sample carries approximately 350,000 distinct CDR3 sequences, over 6% recorded once. The chain links TRBV4-3 to TRBJ2-3; 9 bases agree with TRBD2. The sequences come from whole blood, collected in connection with sensitization to the hapten diphenylcyclopropenone (DPC). This receptor was taken from a young woman with alopecia areata. Some clones in this sample may be carry-over from other donors' samples. The CDR3 DNA follows: TGCGCCAGCAGTCGGTCTAGCGGGGGCACAGATACGCAGTATTTT. Translation gives CASSRSSGGTDTQYF.